Following are 4 T cell receptor beta chains from one sample sequenced in a study of blood T cell repertoires in COVID-19. Sequencing used immunoSEQ multiplex PCR; TCRdb keeps in-frame clones, though not all of them. The profile covers roughly 140,000 clones, with over 80% appearing a single time and under 3% taken by the ten largest. Sequences were obtained from peripheral blood. The origin of the receptors is a woman in her thirties or forties with active or convalescent COVID-19.

The genes are TRBV11-2 and TRBJ1-2; 12 nucleotides agree with TRBD1. The length of the CDR3 is 15 residues. After removal of 3 bases from V and 7 bases from J, the junction contained 6 bases not matched to a gene. Germline-derived CDR1 and CDR2 are SGHAT and FQNNGV. CDR3 sequence reads: CASSFVPGQGAGYTF. The CDR3 nucleotides read TGTGCCAGCAGCTTTGTCCCGGGACAGGGGGCTGGCTACACCTTC.

This chain joins TRBV7-9 and TRBJ1-5; possibly TRBD1 for D (5 bases). Between the trimmed V and J ends, which lost 4 bases and 12 bases, there was a span of 13 bases. CDR1 SEHNR and CDR2 FQNEAQ come from the germline V gene (reference sequence). The CDR3 totals 12 residues. CDR3 residues: CASSSHPQGQHF. The CDR3 DNA reads as TGTGCCAGCAGCTCCCATCCCCAGGGCCAGCATTTT.

This sequence joins TRBV3-1 (or the pseudogene TRBV3-2) and TRBJ2-2; 15 bases align to TRBD2. From germline, CDR1 is LGHDT and CDR2 YNNKEL (reference sequence). The V and J ends lost 5 bases and 7 bases, in that order; junction bases with no gene match: 5. The CDR3 is made up of 16 amino acids. The CDR3 here is CASSRTSGGAIGELFF. CDR3 sequence (DNA): TGTGCCAGCAGCAGGACTAGCGGGGGGGCTATCGGGGAGCTGTTTTTT.

V usage is TRBV13 and J usage is TRBJ1-1; TRBD1 might be the D (6 bases). The germline V gene has CDR1 PRHDT and CDR2 FYEKMQ (reference sequence). The CDR3 is 16 amino acids. The V gene lost 7 bases and the J gene lost 0 bases, with 18 bases spanning the gap. The CDR3 sequence is CASTTAGWGLNTEAFF. The CDR3 coding sequence is TGTGCCAGCACCACCGCCGGCTGGGGGCTGAACACTGAAGCTTTCTTT.